This TCR beta chain was identified during a study of T cell responses to AZD1222 COVID-19 vaccine. Sequencing used immunoSEQ multiplex PCR; TCRdb keeps in-frame clones, though not all of them. The sample includes 54,000 or so clones, 70% to 80% of them seen just once. Trimming shortened V by 5 bases and J by 5 bases, and 4 bases separated the two germline ends. CDR1 SNHLY and CDR2 FYNNEI come from the germline V gene. The CDR3 contains 11 residues. This chain uses TRBV2 with TRBJ2-1; D gene ambiguous. The source of this sequence is an adult who received the AZD1222 COVID-19 vaccine. The sample consisted of peripheral blood, taken 28 days after the second AZD1222 dose. CDR3 DNA: TGTGCCAGCAGTCCTAACAATGAGCAGTTCTTC. It encodes CASSPNNEQFF.